Reported below is one T cell receptor beta chain. Its specificity is unknown. Germline is not matched at one junction end, which may reflect a read error. These data belong to a study of tumor-infiltrating lymphocytes in primary liver carcinoma. The study, taken as a whole, reports: Tumor region pairs overlapped more than did tumor-adjacent and tumor-blood pairs. Significantly larger top-250-clone fractions were found in tumors than in blood (p = 0.039).

The blood RNA (from unsorted whole blood) was obtained, and germline DNA was also extracted. Synthesis of TCR beta cDNA was carried out from 500 ng total RNA with a constant-region primer. Each TCR beta library was derived from three nested multiplex PCR rounds that employed slightly modified ARM-PCR. Two initial PCR rounds of around 10 cycles each paired TRBV1-TRBV30 forward primers with a C-beta reverse primer. Using its own MiXCR run on the multiplex PCR reads, TCRdb lists one record per CDR3 protein. The table includes 330,000 or so distinct CDR3 sequences, about two thirds detected once. Germline loops: CDR1 SGHAT, CDR2 FQDESV (reference sequence). The CDR3 is made up of 15 amino acids.

The V call is TRBV11-1, the J call TRBJ2-7; perhaps TRBD2 as D (6 bases). The sequenced sample consisted of peripheral blood. The receptor's source is a man aged 35 to 55 with primary liver carcinoma and hepatitis B virus infection. CDR3 sequence: CASSLTDGRTYQQYF. DNA of the CDR3: TGTGCCAGCAGCTTAACTGACGGGAGAACCTACCAGCAGTACTTC. The full variable domain, rest sourced from reference TRBV11-1 and TRBJ2-7, is EAEVAQSPRYKITEKSQAVAFWCDPISGHATLYWYRQILGQGPELLVQFQDESVVDDSQLPKDRFSAERLKGVDSTLKIQPAELGDSAMYLCASSLTDGRTYQQYFGPGTRLTVT.